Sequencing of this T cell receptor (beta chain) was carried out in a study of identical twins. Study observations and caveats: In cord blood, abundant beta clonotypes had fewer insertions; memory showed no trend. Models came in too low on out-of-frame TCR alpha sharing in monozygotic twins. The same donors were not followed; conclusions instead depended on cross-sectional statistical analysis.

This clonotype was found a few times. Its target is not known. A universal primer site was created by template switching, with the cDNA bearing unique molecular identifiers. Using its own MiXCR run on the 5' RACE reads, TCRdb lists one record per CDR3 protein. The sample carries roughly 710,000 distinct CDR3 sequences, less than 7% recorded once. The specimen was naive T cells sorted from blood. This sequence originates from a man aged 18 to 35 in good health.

CDR3 sequence (DNA): TGCGCCAGCAGCTCGACTAGCGGGATAACCGGGGAGCTGTTTTTT. It codes for CASSSTSGITGELFF. This chain joins TRBV5-1 and TRBJ2-2; 11 bases match TRBD2. There are 15 residues in the CDR3. CDR1 SGHRS and CDR2 YFSETQ come from the germline V gene. V dropped 3 bases and J dropped 5; count of bases not matched to a gene: 3.